Listed below are T cell receptor beta chains from one sample, sequenced in a study of long-term antiretroviral therapy in people with HIV. Here immunoSEQ multiplex PCR was the method, and the copy in TCRdb shows in-frame clones only, minus some. The profile shows tens of thousands of clones, 87% of them singletons. The sequencing here drew on unsorted PBMCs, taken 1.1 years after starting antiretroviral therapy. These receptors all come from a man between 18 and 29 years old with HIV. Both conserved end residues are part of each CDR3. The order of the fields is V gene, J gene, CDR3 protein.

TRBV5-1,TRBJ2-3,CASCRLSGRTTDTQYF
TRBV4-3,TRBJ1-4,CASSQVPGGRGTNEKLFF
TRBV6-1,TRBJ1-2,CASSVTGYSNYGYTF
TRBV7-2,TRBJ1-1,CASSRTAPSTEAFF
TRBV6-1,TRBJ2-2,CASSPRQANTGELFF
TRBV5-4,TRBJ1-2,CASSLSREDGYTF
TRBV7-3,TRBJ2-5,CASSSGLQETQYF
TRBV7-8,TRBJ1-4,CASSTTGIGEKLFF
TRBV28,TRBJ2-1,CASTSREAGLNEQFF
TRBV7-2,TRBJ2-6,CASSLTASGANVLTF
TRBV5-4,TRBJ1-1,CASSLDRTEAFF
TRBV15,TRBJ2-7,CATSRRLAGAHEQYF
TRBV7-2,TRBJ1-2,CASSTQGDTYGYTF
TRBV5-6,TRBJ2-7,CASSWSSGISDEQYF
TRBV7-2,TRBJ2-1,CASSLAGRGGWNEQFF
TRBV25-1,TRBJ1-2,CASSDRQGRGGYTF
TRBV6-6,TRBJ2-5,CASTLQGSQETQYF
TRBV6-5,TRBJ2-4,CASREGGAAKNIQYF
TRBV7-9,TRBJ2-2,CASSLSRGQSGELFF
TRBV9,TRBJ2-1,CASSVDSGTNNEQFF
TRBV6-1,TRBJ2-1,CASSEALPSVSYNEQFF
TRBV5-6,TRBJ1-2,CASSLRQGGLGGYTF
TRBV6-1,TRBJ1-2,CASRVGDRDYGYTF
TRBV7-3,TRBJ2-5,CASSSLLGAQETQYF
TRBV25-1,TRBJ1-2,CASSATVDGYTF
TRBV6-1,TRBJ1-2,CASTSIYLYGYTF
TRBV21-1,TRBJ1-1,CASSKVFEGPTLGDTEAFF
TRBV20-1,TRBJ2-1,CSAAGDEQFF
TRBV9,TRBJ2-7,CASSLQGGGYEQYF
TRBV7-3,TRBJ2-2,CASSRSLGTGELFF
TRBV9,TRBJ2-2,CASSARQTGGDHTGELFF
TRBV7-9,.,CASSSTSGVYEQYF
TRBV7-9,TRBJ2-3,CASSGTSGGKGAQYF
TRBV7-9,TRBJ1-6,CASSLALTDNSPLHF
TRBV19,TRBJ2-1,CASSGGAGIYNEQFF
TRBV6-1,TRBJ2-5,CASSAQETQYF
TRBV10-2,TRBJ2-7,CASGSEGYEQYF
TRBV18,TRBJ1-2,CASSLSPTGNYGYTF
TRBV4-1,TRBJ2-4,CASSLGGQGIAKNIQYF
TRBV2,TRBJ2-1,CASRFGASGGRDNEQFF
TRBV15,TRBJ1-6,CATSRGGGYNSPLHF
TRBV9,TRBJ2-5,CASGPDGYQETQYF